The clone carrying this TCR beta chain was seen many times. The CDR3 spans 15 residues. Losses at the gene ends were 2 bases for V and 1 base for J; bases not matched to a gene: 3. The germline V gene encodes CDR1 SEHNR and CDR2 FQNEAQ (reference sequence). This sample was included in a study of T-cell memory formation after mild COVID-19. A single record per CDR3 protein comes from TCRdb applying MiXCR to the 5' RACE reads. This sample has 150,000 or so distinct CDR3 sequences; 11% occur once, and the top ten carry 3% to 4%. The receptor was isolated from a man aged 18 to 29 who had mild COVID-19 (a few samples of this study predate the infection). Cell type and time point are not known. This chain connects TRBV7-9 to TRBJ1-1; 8 nucleotides align to TRBD1. Source material: PBMCs or a T cell subset sorted from them (not recorded which). The DNA of the CDR3 is TGTGCCAGCAGCTTACGAGGACAGGGGAACACTGAAGCTTTCTTT. Amino acid sequence: CASSLRGQGNTEAFF.